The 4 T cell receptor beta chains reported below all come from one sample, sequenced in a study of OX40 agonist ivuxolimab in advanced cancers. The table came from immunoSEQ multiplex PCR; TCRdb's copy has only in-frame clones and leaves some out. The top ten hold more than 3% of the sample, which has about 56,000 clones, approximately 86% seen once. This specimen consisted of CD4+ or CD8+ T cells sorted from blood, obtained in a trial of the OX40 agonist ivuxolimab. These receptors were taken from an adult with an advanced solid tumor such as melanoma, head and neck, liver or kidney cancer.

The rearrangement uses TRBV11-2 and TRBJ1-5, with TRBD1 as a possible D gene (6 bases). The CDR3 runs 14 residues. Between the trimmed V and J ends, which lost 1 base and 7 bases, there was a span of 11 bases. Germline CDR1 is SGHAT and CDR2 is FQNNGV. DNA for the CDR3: TGTGCCAGCAGCTTAGTCACAGGGCTACAGCCCCAGCATTTT. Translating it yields CASSLVTGLQPQHF.

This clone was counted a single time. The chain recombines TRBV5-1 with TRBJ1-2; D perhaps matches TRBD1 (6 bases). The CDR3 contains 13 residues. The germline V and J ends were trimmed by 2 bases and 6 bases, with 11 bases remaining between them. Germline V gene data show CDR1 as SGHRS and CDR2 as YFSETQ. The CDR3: CASSLLTGNGYTF. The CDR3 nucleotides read TGCGCCAGCAGCTTATTAACAGGGAATGGCTACACCTTC.

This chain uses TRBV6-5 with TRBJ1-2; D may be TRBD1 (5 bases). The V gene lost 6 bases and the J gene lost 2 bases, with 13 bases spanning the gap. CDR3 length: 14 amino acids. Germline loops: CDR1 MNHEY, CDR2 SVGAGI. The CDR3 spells CASRARRGNYGYTF. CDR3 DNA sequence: TGTGCCAGCAGGGCCCGACGGGGGAACTATGGCTACACCTTC.

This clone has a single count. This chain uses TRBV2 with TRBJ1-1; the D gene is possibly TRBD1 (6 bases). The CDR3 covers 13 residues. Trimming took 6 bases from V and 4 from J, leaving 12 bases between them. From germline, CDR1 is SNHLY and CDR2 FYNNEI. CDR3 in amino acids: CASREQGGTEAFF. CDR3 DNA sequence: TGTGCCAGCAGAGAACAGGGAGGCACTGAAGCTTTCTTT.